This T cell receptor (beta chain) emerged from a study of blood T cell repertoires in COVID-19. This CDR3 has 12 residues. Losses at the gene ends were 11 bases for V and 6 bases for J; bases not matched to a gene: 10. Recruitment covered 20 to 25 US areas and drew participants whose ages spanned about 18 to 90 years. Participants reported their clinical history, and cohort assignment relied on those reports. Profiling relied on immunoSEQ multiplex PCR, and the TCRdb table lists in-frame clones only, not all of them. The sample consists of 190,000 or so clones, 75% to 85% of them appearing once. Source material: PBMCs or T cells enriched from blood (not recorded which). V gene TRBV12-3 or TRBV12-4 combines with J gene TRBJ2-7; 7 bases are shared with TRBD2. This receptor was identified in a man aged 35-49 years who had recovered from COVID-19. The CDR3 DNA sequence: TGTGCCGTGAGGATAGGGGAGGGCGAGCAGTACTTC. Its protein is CAVRIGEGEQYF.